This T cell receptor (beta chain) was retrieved from a study of vaccination effects on CD4 cells after COVID-19. Overall study: After the second dose, samples were taken at median day 72.

V was trimmed by 5 bases and J by 0 bases, leaving 10 bases between them. Per germline, CDR1 GTSNPN and CDR2 SVGIG (reference sequence). CDR3 length: 13 residues. Clones were sequenced by immunoSEQ multiplex PCR, and TCRdb holds only the in-frame ones, with some missing. The table has tens of thousands of clones, around 80% seen once. Relative to its sample, this clone is medium-sized. Its antigen is as yet unknown. Within the ViraFEST assay, antigen-specific CD4+ T cells underwent expansion with viral peptide pools prior to sequencing. When roughly eleven days of culture had elapsed, CD4+ T cells were isolated. Vaccination of participants consisted of two doses of either the BNT162b2 or mRNA-1273 vaccine. According to the study, vaccine recipients showed no prior SARS-CoV-2 infection and negative nucleocapsid antibodies. Supplemented with approximately 10 IU/ml IL-2 and around 10 ug/ml peptides, a few million PBMC per well were kept in culture. Half the medium was swapped for IL-2 medium on days 3 and 7.

The sequencing here drew on CD4+ T cells from PBMCs cultured with HCoV-NL63 spike peptides, taken after COVID-19 vaccination. The clonotype comes from a human donor who received a COVID-19 vaccine. Some clones in this sample may be carry-over from other donors' samples. V is TRBV30 and J is TRBJ1-1; D gene unclear. The CDR3, as DNA: TGTGCCTGGCGAAGGAACATGAACACTGAAGCTTTCTTT. Protein product: CAWRRNMNTEAFF.